Below are 21 T cell receptor beta chains sequenced from a single sample in a study of T-cell reconstitution after alpha-beta-depleted transplantation in children. A library of TCRbeta sequences, prepared with unique molecular identifiers, was generated. TCRdb re-called the PCR reads through MiXCR, storing one row per CDR3 protein. The sample lists hundreds of thousands of distinct CDR3 sequences, around 13% seen once, with 2% to 2.5% in the top ten. This sample comprised PBMCs, mostly from graft donor cells, obtained 360 days after TCRalphabeta/CD19-depleted stem cell transplant. Every receptor here comes from a male patient aged 10 to 17 who had a stem cell transplant for acute myeloid leukemia, so the T cells may come from the graft donor.

In this sample, this clonotype turned up many times. The rearrangement links TRBV20-1 to TRBJ2-3; TRBD1 agrees at 7 bases. The CDR3 contains 15 residues. Germline lookup yields CDR1 DFQATT and CDR2 SNEGSKA (reference sequence). After removal of 3 bases from V and 3 bases from J, the junction contained 9 bases not matched to a gene. This CDR3 is CSASRQGPLTDTQYF. The DNA for the CDR3 is TGCAGTGCTAGTCGACAGGGCCCTTTAACAGATACGCAGTATTTT.

This clonotype was observed a single time. V and J are TRBV12-5 and TRBJ2-1; 9 positions agree with TRBD2. The germline V gene has CDR1 LGHNT and CDR2 FRNRAP. The V gene end was trimmed by 3 bases and the J gene end by 5 bases; junction bases not matched to a gene: 5. The CDR3 is made up of 15 amino acids. CDR3 region: CASGFGSGRNNEQFF. CDR3 bases: TGTGCTAGTGGTTTCGGGAGCGGGAGGAACAATGAGCAGTTCTTC. Full variable domain (outside the CDR3, taken from reference TRBV12-5 and TRBJ2-1): DARVTQTPRHKVTEMGQEVTMRCQPILGHNTVFWYRQTMMQGLELLAYFRNRAPLDDSGMPKDRFSAEMPDATLATLKIQPSEPRDSAVYFCASGFGSGRNNEQFFGPGTRLTVL.

The rearrangement uses TRBV27 and TRBJ2-2; the D is unclear. Germline CDR1 reads MNHEY; CDR2 reads SMNVEV (reference sequence). This CDR3 is 13 amino acids long. Deletions cut 6 bases from V and 1 base from J, with 6 bases between. CDR3 residues: CASSTQNTGELFF. The CDR3 DNA follows: TGTGCCAGCAGCACCCAGAACACCGGGGAGCTGTTTTTT.

The gene calls are TRBV5-1 and TRBJ1-5, with D unresolved. The CDR3 spans 14 residues. The germline V gene has CDR1 SGHRS and CDR2 YFSETQ. V shed 1 base and J shed 14 bases, with 19 bases lying between them. The CDR3 DNA reads as TGCGCCAGCAGCTTGATTCCCTTCGTCCGAAAAGAGCATTTT. Its translation: CASSLIPFVRKEHF.

This clonotype was counted a few times. The chain combines TRBV6-2 or TRBV6-3 with TRBJ2-7, with 7 bases lining up with TRBD2. V shed 0 bases and J 2 bases; nucleotides not matched to a gene: 10. The CDR3 totals 17 residues. Germline-derived CDR1 and CDR2 are MNHEY and SVGEGT. CDR3 DNA sequence: TGTGCCAGCAGTTACTCAGCGGGTCTAGCGGTTCCCTACGAGCAGTACTTC. Residues: CASSYSAGLAVPYEQYF.

This clonotype was picked up a small number of times. The chain combines TRBV14 with TRBJ2-5, with 9 bases that match TRBD1. CDR1 is SGHDN, CDR2 FVKESK, per germline. V was clipped by 1 base and J by 4 bases; unmatched bases: 7. The CDR3 totals 16 residues. The CDR3 spells CASSQVGQGIAETQYF. The DNA for the CDR3 is TGTGCCAGCAGCCAAGTCGGACAGGGGATCGCAGAGACCCAGTACTTC.

This clonotype was observed at least ten times. J is TRBJ2-7 and V is TRBV7-8; TRBD2 matches at 8 bases. J lost 5 bases, V lost 5 bases, and 8 bases had no gene match. The CDR3 has 14 residues. From germline, CDR1 is SGHVS and CDR2 FQNEAQ. CDR3 loop: CASSVRTSYDEQYF. CDR3 in DNA: TGTGCCAGCAGCGTACGGACTAGCTACGACGAGCAGTACTTC.

In its sample, this clonotype was seen a few times. The chain combines TRBV12-3 or TRBV12-4 with TRBJ2-2; the D gene is possibly TRBD2 (5 bases). Deletions cut 5 bases from V and 3 bases from J, with 7 bases between. CDR3 size: 13 residues. The CDR3 region is CASSRGYTGELFF. Written as DNA, the CDR3 is TGTGCCAGCAGTCGGGGTTACACCGGGGAGCTGTTTTTT.

The chain employs TRBV20-1 and TRBJ2-4; D unclear. The CDR3 loop spans 12 amino acids. In germline, CDR1 is DFQATT, CDR2 SNEGSKA (reference sequence). V was pared by 3 bases and J by 1 base, with 4 bases between. The DNA for the CDR3 is TGCAGTGCTAGGGGGGCCAAAAACATTCAGTACTTC. Translated, it gives CSARGAKNIQYF.

The chain joins TRBV7-2 to TRBJ2-5; 12 bases map to TRBD1. CDR1 is SGHTA, CDR2 FQGNSA, per germline. J was trimmed by 0 bases and V by 5 bases; bases with no gene match: 7. The CDR3 has 17 residues. DNA for the CDR3: TGTGCCAGCAGCCGAGGGACAGGGGGCACGTACCAAGAGACCCAGTACTTC. As protein: CASSRGTGGTYQETQYF. Full variable domain (remainder filled in from reference TRBV7-2 and TRBJ2-5): GAGVSQSPSNKVTEKGKDVELRCDPISGHTALYWYRQSLGQGLEFLIYFQGNSAPDKSGLPSDRFSAERTGGSVSTLTIQRTQQEDSAVYLCASSRGTGGTYQETQYFGPGTRLLVL.

This clonotype was counted between two and nine times. The rearrangement links TRBV29-1 to TRBJ2-1, with TRBD2 identical over 7 bases. J was trimmed by 3 bases and V by 4 bases; bases with no gene match: 6. Germline V lookup: CDR1 SQVTM, CDR2 ANQGSEA. The CDR3 is 14 amino acids. The CDR3 spells CSVGGLGLYNEQFF. The CDR3 nucleotides are TGCAGCGTTGGAGGACTAGGGCTCTACAATGAGCAGTTCTTC.

This clonotype occurred a few times. The chain recombines TRBV19 with TRBJ2-5; possible D gene TRBD1, 6 bases. CDR1 is LNHDA, CDR2 SQIVND, per germline (reference sequence). V gave up 3 bases and J gave up 4 bases, with 18 bases separating them. The CDR3 is 16 residues long. The CDR3 DNA reads as TGTGCCAGTAGTATGGGGTTGAGGGACACGGGAGAGACCCAGTACTTC. Its translation is CASSMGLRDTGETQYF.

This clonotype was recorded at least ten times. The rearrangement joins TRBV2 to TRBJ2-5; D gene ambiguous. The CDR3 is 13 residues long. CDR1 is SNHLY and CDR2 is FYNNEI in the germline V gene. Deletions cut 3 bases from V and 5 bases from J, with 10 bases between. The CDR3 DNA reads as TGTGCCAGCAGTGACATAACTGAGGAGACCCAGTACTTC. Its protein product is CASSDITEETQYF.

This clonotype was recorded at least ten times. The chain links TRBV7-2 to TRBJ2-2; D remains ambiguous. The CDR3 has 14 amino acids. The V gene's germline CDR1 is SGHTA and CDR2 FQGNSA. V lost 1 base, J lost 5 bases, and 8 bases lay in between. CDR3 nucleotides: TGTGCCAGCAGCTTAGTGGGCGGAACCGGGGAGCTGTTTTTT. Protein product: CASSLVGGTGELFF.

The chain is built from TRBV19 and TRBJ2-1; TRBD2 agrees at 15 bases. V dropped 3 bases and J dropped 10; count of bases not matched to a gene: 10. This CDR3 has 17 amino acids. CDR1 LNHDA and CDR2 SQIVND come from the germline V gene (reference sequence). CDR3 sequence (DNA): TGTGCCAGTAGTATCCTTGGACTAGCGGGAGGGCAGAAGGAGCAGTTCTTC. Translation gives CASSILGLAGGQKEQFF.

This clonotype was counted a few times. V and J are TRBV20-1 and TRBJ2-3; a weak D match, TRBD1 (5 bases). The CDR3 has 17 amino acids. Trimming took off 3 bases at V and 0 bases at J, with 19 bases between the two ends. CDR1 is DFQATT and CDR2 is SNEGSKA in the germline V gene (reference sequence). The CDR3 reads CSASTPVGVPSTDTQYF. The CDR3, as DNA: TGCAGTGCTAGTACTCCAGTAGGGGTCCCTAGCACAGATACGCAGTATTTT.

This CDR3 is CATSDPPGLGANEQFF. The DNA of the CDR3 is TGTGCCACCAGTGATCCGCCGGGACTGGGGGCCAATGAGCAGTTCTTC. J is TRBJ2-1 and V is TRBV24-1; D might be TRBD1 or TRBD2, each matching 6 bases. The V gene lost 3 bases and the J gene lost 6 bases, with 17 bases spanning the gap. The CDR3 spans 16 residues. Germline loops: CDR1 KGHDR, CDR2 SFDVKD.

The V gene is TRBV4-1, the J gene TRBJ2-4; 7 bases map to TRBD1. Germline CDR1 is MGHRA and CDR2 is YSYEKL. V gave up 0 bases and J gave up 0 bases; unmatched junction bases: 14. The CDR3 extends over 20 amino acids. The CDR3 DNA reads TGCGCCAGCAGCCAAGATGGGGGACAGCAGTGGTCGGTAGCCAAAAACATTCAGTACTTC. Translating gives CASSQDGGQQWSVAKNIQYF.

This clonotype came up many times. The chain couples TRBV5-1 to TRBJ2-7; TRBD2 agrees at 14 bases. Germline trimming cut 4 bases from V and 4 bases from J; bases unmatched to any gene: 4. The CDR3 has 15 residues. Germline CDR1 is SGHRS and CDR2 is YFSETQ. CDR3 DNA sequence: TGCGCCAGCAGCGGGGGACTAGCGGGAGTGTACGAGCAGTACTTC. Translated: CASSGGLAGVYEQYF.

The chain combines TRBV28 with TRBJ1-6; tentatively, D is TRBD1 (6 bases). Germline CDR1 is MDHEN and CDR2 is SYDVKM. V lost 5 bases to trimming and J lost 0 bases, with 17 bases between them. The CDR3 extends over 18 amino acids. CDR3 amino acids: CASSPIGTFSSYNSPLHF. The CDR3 DNA sequence: TGTGCCAGCAGTCCCATCGGGACATTCAGCTCCTATAATTCACCCCTCCACTTT.

The CDR3 here is CASSPHLRRGSTDTQYF. The CDR3 region has the DNA TGTGCCAGCAGCCCACATCTCCGGCGGGGGAGCACAGATACGCAGTATTTT. The chain couples TRBV7-3 to TRBJ2-3, with 7 nucleotides matching TRBD2. V shed 5 bases, J shed 0 bases, and the junction held 11 bases outside the gene matches. This CDR3 is 17 amino acids long. Germline CDR1 is SGHTA and CDR2 is FQGTGA.